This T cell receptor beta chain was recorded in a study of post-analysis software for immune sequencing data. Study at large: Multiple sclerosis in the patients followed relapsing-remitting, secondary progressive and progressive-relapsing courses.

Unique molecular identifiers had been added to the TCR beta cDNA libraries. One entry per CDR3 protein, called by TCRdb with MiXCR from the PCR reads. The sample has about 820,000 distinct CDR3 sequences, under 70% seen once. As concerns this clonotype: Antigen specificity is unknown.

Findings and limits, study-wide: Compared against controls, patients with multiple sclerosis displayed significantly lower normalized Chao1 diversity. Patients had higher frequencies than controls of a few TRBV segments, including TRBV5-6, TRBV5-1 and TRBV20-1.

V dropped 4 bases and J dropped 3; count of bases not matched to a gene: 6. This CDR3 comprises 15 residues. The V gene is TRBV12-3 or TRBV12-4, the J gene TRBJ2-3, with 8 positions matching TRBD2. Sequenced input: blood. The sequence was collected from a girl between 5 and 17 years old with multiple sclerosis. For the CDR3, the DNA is TGTGCCAGCAGTTCACAGCGGGAGAGAACAGATACGCAGTATTTT. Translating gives CASSSQRERTDTQYF.